One and the same sample provided the 25 T cell receptor beta chains below, sequenced in a study of neurological immune-mediated disorders. In TCRdb, the 5' RACE reads were re-called with MiXCR into one record per CDR3 protein. The profile covers roughly 70,000 distinct CDR3 sequences, with approximately 5% appearing a single time and about 2.2% taken by the ten largest. Sequencing used PBMCs. Every receptor here comes from a woman in her 70s with multiple sclerosis.

Only a few counts were recorded for this clonotype. The chain recombines TRBV6-5 with TRBJ1-5; D remains unclear. The germline V and J ends were trimmed by 5 bases and 0 bases, with 11 bases remaining between them. CDR3 size: 15 residues. In germline, CDR1 is MNHEY, CDR2 SVGAGI. The CDR3, as DNA: TGTGCCAGCAGTCTCTCCGTCCATAGCAATCAGCCCCAGCATTTT. Translation: CASSLSVHSNQPQHF.

As to this clonotype: A much larger clone differs by one base, so this may be a read error. The V call is TRBV12-5, the J call TRBJ1-5, with 7 nucleotides matching TRBD1. Germline V lookup: CDR1 LGHNT, CDR2 FRNRAP. There are 15 residues in the CDR3. The chain's CDR3 is CASGLGRQGNHPQHF. CDR3 sequence (DNA): TGTGCTAGTGGTTTGGGCCGACAGGGCAATCATCCCCAGCATTTT.

This clonotype was recorded many times. The chain couples TRBV18 to TRBJ2-7; D remains unclear. V was trimmed by 2 bases and J by 4 bases, leaving 6 bases between them. CDR1 and CDR2 from the germline V gene are KGHSH and LQKENI. The CDR3 runs 12 residues. The CDR3 DNA follows: TGTGCCAGCTCACCAAAGGGTTACGAGCAGTACTTC. Its translation is CASSPKGYEQYF.

The chain couples TRBV19 to TRBJ1-4, with TRBD1 matching 9 bases. This CDR3 has 13 amino acids. Germline V gene sequence: CDR1 LNHDA, CDR2 SQIVND (reference sequence). Trimming removed 6 bases from V and 4 bases from J; junction bases left unmatched: 0. The DNA for the CDR3 is TGTGCCAGTAGGGACAGGGGTAATGAAAAACTGTTTTTT. Protein: CASRDRGNEKLFF.

This clonotype was observed many times. The J gene is TRBJ1-1, the V gene TRBV6-6; 8 bases fit TRBD1. This CDR3 has 14 residues. V lost 5 bases, J lost 2 bases, and 4 bases stayed unmatched. CDR1 is MNHNY and CDR2 is SVGAGI in the germline V gene (reference sequence). DNA for the CDR3: TGTGCCAGCAGTATAGGACAGGGTAACACTGAAGCTTTCTTT. It is translated as CASSIGQGNTEAFF.

This clonotype was seen many times. The V and J genes are TRBV5-1 and TRBJ2-7, with D perhaps TRBD1 (6 bases). Germline assignment: CDR1 SGHRS and CDR2 YFSETQ. The CDR3 covers 15 residues. The ends were cut back, 3 bases at V and 0 bases at J, with 13 bases in the middle. DNA of the CDR3: TGCGCCAGCAGCTCAACAGGGATATCCTCCTACGAGCAGTACTTC. Its protein product is CASSSTGISSYEQYF. Drawing the rest from reference TRBV5-1 and TRBJ2-7, the complete variable domain is KAGVTQTPRYLIKTRGQQVTLSCSPISGHRSVSWYQQTPGQGLQFLFEYFSETQRNKGNFPGRFSGRQFSNSRSEMNVSTLELGDSALYLCASSSTGISSYEQYFGPGTRLTVT.

There are many counts of this clonotype. The J gene is TRBJ2-7, the V gene TRBV4-2; tentatively, D is TRBD2 (5 bases). V was shortened by 0 bases and J by 6 bases, with 15 bases between the two germline ends. The germline gives CDR1 LGHNA, CDR2 YNFKEQ. CDR3 length: 15 residues. CDR3 bases: TGTGCCAGCAGCCAAGATATGAGCGGACCCGCCGAGCAGTACTTC. Its translation: CASSQDMSGPAEQYF.

This clonotype has only a few counts. The V call is TRBV20-1, the J call TRBJ2-1; D not resolved. CDR1 and CDR2 (germline): DFQATT, SNEGSKA (reference sequence). V lost 3 bases to trimming and J lost 2 bases, with 8 bases between them. The CDR3 spans 13 residues. CDR3 in DNA: TGCAGTGCTAGGATCGGGCCCTACAATGAGCAGTTCTTC. This encodes CSARIGPYNEQFF.

As for this clonotype: With a much larger clone just one base away, this may be a read error. The rearrangement links TRBV5-1 to TRBJ2-2, with a tentative D call TRBD1 (6 bases). CDR1 SGHRS and CDR2 YFSETQ come from the germline V gene. This CDR3 is 16 amino acids long. In DNA form, the CDR3 reads TGCGCCAGCAGCTCGGAGGTGGGGGCGAACACCTGGGAGCTGTTTTTT. Translated, it gives CASSSEVGANTWELFF. Variable domain in full (rest from reference TRBV5-1 and TRBJ2-2): KAGVTQTPRYLIKTRGQQVTLSCSPISGHRSVSWYQQTPGQGLQFLFEYFSETQRNKGNFPGRFSGRQFSNSRSEMNVSTLELGDSALYLCASSSEVGANTWELFFGEGSRLTVL.

V usage is TRBV20-1 and J usage is TRBJ2-1, with 8 positions matching TRBD2. There are 13 residues in the CDR3. V lost 5 bases to trimming and J lost 5 bases; unmatched junction nucleotides: 5. Per germline, CDR1 DFQATT and CDR2 SNEGSKA (reference sequence). This CDR3 reads CSAAGLEHNEQFF. The CDR3 DNA follows: TGCAGTGCTGCGGGACTAGAACACAATGAGCAGTTCTTC.

The sample holds many counts of this clonotype. The chain links TRBV6-1 to TRBJ2-2; D not resolved. The germline V gene encodes CDR1 MNHNS and CDR2 SASEGT. This CDR3 region has 12 residues. Trimming removed 2 bases from V and 4 bases from J, with 2 bases in between. CDR3 nucleotide sequence: TGTGCCAGCAGTGAAACCACCGGGGAGCTGTTTTTT. Amino acid sequence: CASSETTGELFF.

This clonotype was recorded many times. The CDR3 spells CASSLSSLKSNTGELFF. The CDR3 nucleotides read TGTGCCAGCAGCTTGAGTAGCCTCAAATCGAACACCGGGGAGCTGTTTTTT. V gene TRBV7-6 combines with J gene TRBJ2-2; D not certain. Germline CDR1 reads SGHVS; CDR2 reads FNYEAQ. The CDR3 totals 17 residues. V gave up 3 bases and J gave up 0 bases, with 14 bases separating them. Full variable domain (missing parts from reference TRBV7-6 and TRBJ2-2): GAGVSQSPRYKVTKRGQDVALRCDPISGHVSLYWYRQALGQGPEFLTYFNYEAQQDKSGLPNDRFSAERPEGSISTLTIQRTEQRDSAMYRCASSLSSLKSNTGELFFGEGSRLTVL.

This clonotype was seen a few times. The chain employs TRBV18 and TRBJ1-3; possible D gene TRBD1, 5 bases. The V and J ends lost 5 bases and 0 bases respectively, with 8 bases between them. Per germline, CDR1 KGHSH and CDR2 LQKENI. The CDR3 sequence is 14 residues long. DNA of the CDR3: TGTGCCAGCTCAACACAGGACTCTGGAAACACCATATATTTT. This encodes CASSTQDSGNTIYF.

In its sample, this clonotype was seen many times. The CDR3 spells CASRETNYGYTF. CDR3 coding DNA: TGTGCCAGCAGGGAGACTAACTATGGCTACACCTTC. This chain joins TRBV6-2 or TRBV6-3 and TRBJ1-2; D not resolved. The CDR3 runs to 12 residues. CDR1 MNHEY and CDR2 SVGEGT come from the germline V gene. The V and J ends lost 6 bases and 0 bases respectively, with 5 bases between them.

This clonotype appeared many times. The chain links TRBV2 to TRBJ2-7; D perhaps matches TRBD1 (5 bases). Germline CDR1 and CDR2: SNHLY and FYNNEI. V gave up 3 bases and J gave up 3 bases, with 18 bases separating them. The length of the CDR3 is 16 residues. CDR3 coding DNA: TGTGCCAGCAGTGATTGGGTGGGGCAGAAAGGCTACGAGCAGTACTTC. Encoded protein: CASSDWVGQKGYEQYF.

The table lists this clonotype with many counts. The chain combines TRBV7-2 with TRBJ1-1; D call uncertain. Germline V gene lookup returns CDR1 SGHTA and CDR2 FQGNSA. The V end was cut by 2 bases, the J end by 0 bases, with 10 bases between. There are 15 residues in the CDR3. As DNA, the CDR3 is TGTGCCAGCAGCTTACTTCCGGGGTTGAACACTGAAGCTTTCTTT. It encodes CASSLLPGLNTEAFF.

This clonotype came up many times. The CDR3: CSVDGGGVGETQYF. The CDR3 DNA follows: TGCAGCGTTGATGGCGGCGGGGTCGGAGAGACCCAGTACTTC. The V gene is TRBV29-1, the J gene TRBJ2-5, with a tentative D call TRBD2 (6 bases). Trimming removed 3 bases from V and 4 bases from J, with 15 bases in between. The germline CDR1 and CDR2 sequences are SQVTM and ANQGSEA. The CDR3 is made up of 14 amino acids.

The sample holds many counts of this clonotype. The gene calls are TRBV4-1 and TRBJ2-5; D is unresolved. The V end lost 1 base, the J end lost 2 bases, and 11 bases lay between the germline ends. Per germline, CDR1 MGHRA and CDR2 YSYEKL. The CDR3 has 15 amino acids. DNA for the CDR3: TGCGCCAGCAGCCAAGGCGGCGCGCTACAAGAGACCCAGTACTTC. Translating it yields CASSQGGALQETQYF.

This clonotype has a count of ten or more. The V call is TRBV25-1, the J call TRBJ2-7, with D possibly matching TRBD2 (7 bases). The CDR3 has 15 residues. The V gene's germline CDR1 is MGHDK and CDR2 SYGVNS. The V end was cut by 2 bases, the J end by 0 bases, with 11 bases between. CDR3 nucleotides: TGTGCCAGCAGTGAACCCGGGGGGCCCTCCTACGAGCAGTACTTC. Translated: CASSEPGGPSYEQYF.

This clonotype was counted ten times or more. V gene TRBV29-1 combines with J gene TRBJ2-1; TRBD2 agrees at 8 bases. CDR1 SQVTM and CDR2 ANQGSEA come from the germline V gene. This CDR3 spans 16 amino acids. V shed 2 bases, J shed 5 bases, and the junction held 11 bases outside the gene matches. CDR3 DNA: TGCAGCGTTGAATCGGTAGCGGGGAATTCTGACAATGAGCAGTTCTTC. Protein sequence: CSVESVAGNSDNEQFF.

The chain links TRBV5-1 to TRBJ1-1; TRBD1 is a possible D gene (6 bases). Trimming removed 0 bases from V and 5 bases from J, with 17 bases in between. Looked up from germline, CDR1 is SGHRS and CDR2 is YFSETQ. CDR3 length equals 16 residues. The CDR3 nucleotides are TGCGCCAGCAGCTTGGCAAGGGGGGCAGGGAGAACTGAAGCTTTCTTT. It translates to CASSLARGAGRTEAFF. Together with reference TRBV5-1 and TRBJ1-1, the CDR3 gives the full variable domain: KAGVTQTPRYLIKTRGQQVTLSCSPISGHRSVSWYQQTPGQGLQFLFEYFSETQRNKGNFPGRFSGRQFSNSRSEMNVSTLELGDSALYLCASSLARGAGRTEAFFGQGTRLTVV.

At least ten counts were recorded for this clonotype. The rearrangement uses TRBV4-3 and TRBJ2-5; a possible D gene is TRBD1 (5 bases). The CDR3 has 15 amino acids. The germline V gene has CDR1 LGHNA and CDR2 YSLEER. V lost 1 base, J lost 1 base, and 10 bases lay in between. CDR3 sequence: CASSQGGHPQETQYF. Written as DNA, the CDR3 is TGCGCCAGCAGCCAAGGAGGACACCCCCAAGAGACCCAGTACTTC.

In its sample, this clonotype was seen a few times. In DNA, the CDR3 is TGTGCCAGCAGCCAAGCAAGTAGGGGACAGCCGTACTTC. Protein product: CASSQASRGQPYF. The rearrangement joins TRBV3-1 to TRBJ2-7; 7 bases agree with TRBD1. There are 13 residues in the CDR3. Per the germline V gene, CDR1 is LGHDT and CDR2 is YNNKEL (reference sequence). V lost 1 base, J lost 12 bases, and 9 bases stayed unmatched.

This clonotype was counted at least ten times. CDR3 protein: CASSLQGEQTQYF. CDR3 coding DNA: TGTGCCAGCAGCTTGCAGGGTGAGCAGACCCAGTACTTC. This chain links TRBV7-2 with TRBJ2-5; D perhaps matches TRBD1 (5 bases). The ends were cut back, 3 bases at V and 6 bases at J, with 11 bases in the middle. Germline V CDR1 and CDR2: SGHTA, FQGNSA. CDR3 size: 13 residues.

The chain uses TRBV19 and TRBJ1-1, with 7 positions matching TRBD1. Germline CDR1 LNHDA, CDR2 SQIVND (reference sequence). The CDR3 is 16 amino acids. With 1 base clipped from V and 1 base from J, the junction kept 6 bases outside the gene matches. CDR3 nucleotides: TGTGCCAGTAGTATAGCCCGACAGGGCCCGAACACTGAAGCTTTCTTT. Translation: CASSIARQGPNTEAFF.